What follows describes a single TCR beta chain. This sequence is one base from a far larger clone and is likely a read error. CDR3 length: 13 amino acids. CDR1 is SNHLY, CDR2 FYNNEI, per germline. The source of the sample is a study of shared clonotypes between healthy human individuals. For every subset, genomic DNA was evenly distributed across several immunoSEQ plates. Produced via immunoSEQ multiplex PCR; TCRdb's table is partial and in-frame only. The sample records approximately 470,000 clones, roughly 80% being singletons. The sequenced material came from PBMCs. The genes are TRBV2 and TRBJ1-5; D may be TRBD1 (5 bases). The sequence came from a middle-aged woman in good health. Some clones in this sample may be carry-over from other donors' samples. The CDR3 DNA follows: TGTGCCGCCGGGGCAAATAGCAATCAGCCCCGGCATTTT. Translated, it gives CAAGANSNQPRHF.